These T cell receptor beta chains were read from a single sample in a study of blood T cells in healthy people across ages. TCRdb itself ran the 5' RACE reads through MiXCR, one entry per CDR3 protein. The table lists hundreds of thousands of distinct CDR3 sequences, roughly 50% of them singletons. Sequencing was performed on blood. Receptors originate from a woman in her sixties in good health. The CDR3 runs from the conserved cysteine through the conserved F or W. D genes are given only for firm matches. Clone size is given for some rows only: seen once, a few or many times, or a class if the clone is expanded.

j_call d_call v_call clone_size cdr3_aa cdr3_nt
TRBJ1-4 TRBD1 TRBV7-9 - CASSLAYRGRREKLFF TGTGCCAGCAGCTTAGCCTACAGGGGAAGGCGCGAAAAACTGTTTTTT
TRBJ2-3 TRBD2 TRBV24-1 few CATSLPSGRPDTQYF TGTGCCACCAGTCTTCCCAGCGGGAGGCCAGATACGCAGTATTTT
TRBJ2-5 TRBD2 TRBV5-4 - CASSSKAGGGPLKTQYF TGTGCCAGCAGCTCGAAAGCGGGAGGAGGACCCCTTAAGACCCAGTACTTC
TRBJ2-3 - TRBV20-1 - CSASNPYGDGHTDTQYF TGCAGTGCTAGCAATCCTTATGGGGACGGCCACACAGATACGCAGTATTTT
TRBJ2-5 TRBD2 TRBV20-1 - CSATGTSGRGEQYF TGCAGTGCCACCGGGACCAGCGGGAGGGGTGAGCAGTACTTC
TRBJ1-1 - TRBV5-6 - CASSSILDTAVEAFF TGTGCCAGCAGCTCAATCTTGGACACGGCTGTGGAAGCTTTCTTT
TRBJ2-5 - TRBV25-1 - CASSELQGGFQETQYF TGTGCCAGCAGTGAACTACAGGGTGGTTTCCAAGAGACCCAGTACTTC
TRBJ2-7 - TRBV19 few CASSMGSSYEQYF TGTGCCAGTAGTATGGGGAGTTCCTACGAGCAGTACTTC
TRBJ2-7 TRBD2 TRBV20-1 once CSAGDVGGRGGEQYF TGCAGTGCTGGGGATGTTGGCGGGAGGGGGGGTGAGCAGTACTTC
TRBJ2-2 TRBD1 TRBV4-3 - CASSQVLGSLNRGPTGELFF TGCGCCAGCAGCCAGGTCCTTGGATCTTTGAACAGGGGGCCCACCGGGGAGCTGTTTTTT
TRBJ2-6 - TRBV6-2/TRBV6-3 few CASSTSGYSGANVLTF TGTGCCAGCTCTACTTCAGGTTACTCTGGGGCCAACGTCCTGACTTTC
TRBJ2-3 TRBD2 TRBV7-2 - CASSAGTRRGRTDTQYF TGTGCCAGCAGCGCCGGGACTAGAAGGGGGAGAACAGATACGCAGTATTTT